The present entry profiles one T cell receptor beta chain with its context. The data stem from a study of blood T cells in healthy people across ages. CDR1 and CDR2 from the germline V gene are MNHEY and SMNVEV (reference sequence). Trimming took off 2 bases at V and 0 bases at J, with 7 bases between the two ends. There are 15 residues in the CDR3. The authors ran a second PCR of about 7 to 12 cycles using a sample-barcoded 5' primer and a J-beta primer mix. MiXCR was run by TCRdb on the 5' RACE reads, yielding one entry per CDR3 protein. The sample contains about 930,000 distinct CDR3 sequences, roughly 28% of which appear only once. In addition, the sample was reused for a study of T cells of mothers and their children. As reported in that work: RNA was extracted, and all of it went into cDNA synthesis at roughly 1.5 ug per 15 ul.

The V gene is TRBV27, the J gene TRBJ2-2; possible D gene TRBD2, 5 bases. The TCR originated in a woman aged 40 to 50 in good health. The source material was blood. The CDR3 here is CASSLNGANTGELFF. CDR3 in DNA: TGTGCCAGCAGTTTAAACGGGGCGAACACCGGGGAGCTGTTTTTT.